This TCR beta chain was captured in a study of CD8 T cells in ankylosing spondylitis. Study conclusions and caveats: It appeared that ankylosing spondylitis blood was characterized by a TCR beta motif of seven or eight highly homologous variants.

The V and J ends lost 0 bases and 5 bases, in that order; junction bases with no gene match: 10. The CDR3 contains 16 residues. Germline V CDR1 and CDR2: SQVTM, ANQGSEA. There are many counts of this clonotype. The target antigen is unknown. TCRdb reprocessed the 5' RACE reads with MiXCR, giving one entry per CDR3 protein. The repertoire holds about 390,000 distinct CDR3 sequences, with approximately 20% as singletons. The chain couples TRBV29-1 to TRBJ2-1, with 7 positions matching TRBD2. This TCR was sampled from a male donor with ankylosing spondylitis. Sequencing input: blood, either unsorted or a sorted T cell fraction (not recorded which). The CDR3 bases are TGCAGCGTTGAAGATCTCCTTCGCGGGGGAAACAATGAGCAGTTCTTC. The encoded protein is CSVEDLLRGGNNEQFF.